Shown below are 10 T cell receptor beta chains from a single sample sequenced in a study of T cells in Graves' hyperthyroidism and ophthalmopathy. From RNA transcripts, TCR beta CDR3 regions were amplified. The TCR CDR3 first-round RT-PCR relied on the HTBI primer set. TCRdb reanalysed the multiplex PCR reads using MiXCR and keeps one entry per CDR3 protein. The data hold 400,000 to 450,000 distinct CDR3 sequences, with 14% to 15% observed a single time. The specimen was blood. These receptors all stem from a man aged 18-30 years with Graves' ophthalmopathy.

This clonotype was detected ten times or more. V is TRBV2 and J is TRBJ1-2; 7 nucleotides match TRBD1. Losses at the gene ends were 2 bases for V and 6 bases for J; bases not matched to a gene: 6. In germline, CDR1 is SNHLY, CDR2 FYNNEI. The CDR3 extends over 14 amino acids. The DNA for the CDR3 is TGTGCCAGCAGTGAATGGAGACAGGGCGATGGCTACACCTTC. Amino acid sequence: CASSEWRQGDGYTF.

Many counts were recorded for this clonotype. V and J are TRBV7-6 and TRBJ1-4, with TRBD1 matching over 7 bases. Germline V gene sequence: CDR1 SGHVS, CDR2 FNYEAQ. This CDR3 contains 14 residues. V was clipped by 5 bases and J by 5 bases; unmatched bases: 5. The CDR3 sequence: CASSQGDLNEKLFF. CDR3 DNA sequence: TGTGCCAGCAGCCAGGGGGATCTGAATGAAAAACTGTTTTTT.

In its sample, this clonotype was seen a few times. The chain joins TRBV19 to TRBJ2-1, with TRBD2 matching 9 bases. V dropped 2 bases and J dropped 7; count of bases not matched to a gene: 6. The CDR3 is made up of 15 amino acids. Looked up from germline, CDR1 is LNHDA and CDR2 is SQIVND (reference sequence). CDR3 DNA sequence: TGTGCCAGTAGTATAATAGCGGGAGAACGTAATGAGCAGTTCTTC. This translates into CASSIIAGERNEQFF.

This clonotype was observed many times. The chain has TRBV7-9 and TRBJ1-4; 7 bases match TRBD1. The CDR3 extends over 14 amino acids. In germline, CDR1 is SEHNR, CDR2 FQNEAQ (reference sequence). Trimming at V came to 5 bases and at J to 8 bases, leaving 8 bases not matched to a gene. CDR3: CASSRSRGREKLFF. In DNA form, the CDR3 reads TGTGCCAGCAGCCGCTCCAGGGGGAGGGAAAAACTGTTTTTT.

At least ten counts were recorded for this clonotype. The chain carries TRBV20-1 and TRBJ2-1; D perhaps matches TRBD2 (6 bases). This CDR3 is 18 amino acids long. The germline V gene encodes CDR1 DFQATT and CDR2 SNEGSKA (reference sequence). The germline V and J ends were trimmed by 3 bases and 3 bases, with 24 bases remaining between them. For the CDR3, the DNA is TGCAGTGCTAGTCATTTTTCGCCCGGTGGGACTTTCTACAATGAGCAGTTCTTC. Its protein is CSASHFSPGGTFYNEQFF.

The V gene is TRBV7-2, the J gene TRBJ1-6; D is perhaps TRBD1 (6 bases). The CDR3 loop spans 15 amino acids. Germline-derived CDR1 and CDR2 are SGHTA and FQGNSA. The V end was cut by 6 bases, the J end by 9 bases, with 18 bases between. This CDR3 is CASSYSRGLGSPLHF. CDR3 DNA: TGTGCCAGCAGTTACTCTCGGGGGCTCGGTTCACCCCTCCACTTT.

This clonotype was counted many times. The chain employs TRBV29-1 and TRBJ1-5; perhaps TRBD1 as D (6 bases). The V end lost 6 bases, the J end lost 5 bases, and 17 bases lay between the germline ends. There are 14 residues in the CDR3. The germline V gene encodes CDR1 SQVTM and CDR2 ANQGSEA. The CDR3 coding sequence is TGCAGCGTAGCCGCAGACAGGAAAGATCAGCCCCAGCATTTT. Its protein product is CSVAADRKDQPQHF.

This clonotype was picked up many times. J is TRBJ2-7 and V is TRBV11-2, with 9 bases aligning to TRBD1. V lost 0 bases to trimming and J lost 1 base; unmatched junction nucleotides: 4. CDR3 length: 16 amino acids. From germline, CDR1 is SGHAT and CDR2 FQNNGV. The CDR3 region is CASSLDLGQGSYEQYF. CDR3 nucleotide sequence: TGTGCCAGCAGCTTAGATCTGGGACAGGGTTCCTACGAGCAGTACTTC.

A remark on this clonotype: With a much larger clone just one base away, this may be a read error. The J gene is TRBJ2-1, the V gene TRBV6-2 or TRBV6-3; TRBD2 is a possible D gene (6 bases). V lost 7 bases and J 0 bases, leaving 13 bases between the germline ends. CDR1 and CDR2 (germline): MNHEY, SVGEGT. There are 15 residues in the CDR3. The CDR3 nucleotides are TGTGCCAGCATGTTAGCGGTGGGCTCCTACAATGAGCAGTTCTTC. Its protein is CASMLAVGSYNEQFF.

This clonotype has ten or more counts. The V and J genes are TRBV5-1 and TRBJ1-1, with unresolved D. This CDR3 comprises 14 residues. Germline V gene sequence: CDR1 SGHRS, CDR2 YFSETQ. The V and J ends lost 0 bases and 1 base respectively, with 7 bases between them. CDR3 nucleotide sequence: TGCGCCAGCAGCTTGGGGGCGTCGAACACTGAAGCTTTCTTT. Translating it yields CASSLGASNTEAFF.